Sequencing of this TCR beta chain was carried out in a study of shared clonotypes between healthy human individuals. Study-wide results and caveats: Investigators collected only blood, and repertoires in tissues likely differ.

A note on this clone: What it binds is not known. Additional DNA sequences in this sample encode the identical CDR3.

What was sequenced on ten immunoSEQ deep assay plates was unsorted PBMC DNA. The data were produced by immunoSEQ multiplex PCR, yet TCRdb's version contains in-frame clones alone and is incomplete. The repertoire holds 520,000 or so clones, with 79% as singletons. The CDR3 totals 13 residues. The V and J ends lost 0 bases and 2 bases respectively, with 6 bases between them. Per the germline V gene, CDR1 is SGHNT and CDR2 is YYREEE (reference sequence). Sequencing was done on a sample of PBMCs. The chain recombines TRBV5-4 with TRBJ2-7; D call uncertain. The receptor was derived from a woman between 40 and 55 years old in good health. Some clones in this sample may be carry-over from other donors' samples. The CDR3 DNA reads TGTGCCAGCAGCTTGGGCGGTACCTACGAGCAGTACTTC. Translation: CASSLGGTYEQYF.